Each of the 24 T cell receptor beta chains below was sequenced from the same sample in a study of blood T cell repertoires in COVID-19. Some clones are missing from TCRdb's copy, which holds only in-frame ones; the method was immunoSEQ multiplex PCR. This table has around 50,000 clones, about four fifths appearing once. The sequencing sample was made of peripheral blood. The receptors were sampled from a man older than 75 with COVID-19, enrolled during active disease.

The genes are TRBV7-2 and TRBJ2-1, with 7 bases that match TRBD2. V was pared by 3 bases and J by 5 bases, with 4 bases of the junction left unmatched. The CDR3 covers 14 residues. Germline CDR1 is SGHTA and CDR2 is FQGNSA. CDR3 in amino acids: CASSLWLADNEQFF. As DNA, the CDR3 is TGTGCCAGCAGCTTGTGGCTAGCGGACAATGAGCAGTTCTTC.

The chain has TRBV29-1 and TRBJ1-1; TRBD1 agrees at 10 bases. After removal of 5 bases from V and 4 bases from J, the junction contained 1 base not matched to a gene. The CDR3 runs to 12 residues. Looked up from germline, CDR1 is SQVTM and CDR2 is ANQGSEA. CDR3 sequence reads: CSVRTGGTEAFF. CDR3 sequence (DNA): TGCAGCGTTCGGACAGGGGGCACTGAAGCTTTCTTT.

The V call is TRBV9, the J call TRBJ1-1; 9 nucleotides line up with TRBD1. The CDR3 totals 16 residues. The germline CDR1 and CDR2 sequences are SGDLS and YYNGEE. J was trimmed by 1 base and V by 4 bases; bases with no gene match: 8. The CDR3 sequence is CASSPGTGWGNTEAFF. CDR3 nucleotides: TGTGCCAGCAGCCCCGGGACAGGGTGGGGGAACACTGAAGCTTTCTTT.

This chain joins TRBV9 and TRBJ2-3; 7 bases match TRBD1. Germline V gives CDR1 SGDLS, CDR2 YYNGEE. The CDR3 is made up of 17 amino acids. The junction had 13 bases not matched to a gene; V was cut back by 0 bases and J by 6 bases. The CDR3 spells CASSVATGSQSGDTQYF. CDR3 DNA: TGTGCCAGCAGCGTAGCGACAGGGAGTCAATCTGGTGATACGCAGTATTTT. The whole variable domain, filled in from reference TRBV9 and TRBJ2-3, reads DSGVTQTPKHLITATGQRVTLRCSPRSGDLSVYWYQQSLDQGLQFLIQYYNGEERAKGNILERFSAQQFPDLHSELNLSSLELGDSALYFCASSVATGSQSGDTQYFGPGTRLTVL.

J is TRBJ1-2 and V is TRBV12-3 or TRBV12-4, with TRBD1 matching 9 bases. J lost 6 bases, V lost 5 bases, and 4 bases had no gene match. CDR3 length equals 13 residues. Written as DNA, the CDR3 is TGTGCCAGCAGTGACTACAGGGGGCATGGCTACACCTTC. It encodes CASSDYRGHGYTF.

This clone has just one count. The genes are TRBV6-5 and TRBJ2-7, with 8 positions matching TRBD1. Trimming cost V 6 bases and J 0 bases; bases outside gene matches: 7. CDR3 length: 15 amino acids. Germline values: CDR1 MNHEY, CDR2 SVGAGI. For the CDR3, the DNA is TGTGCCAGCAGGGAGCAGGGGGCGCGCTCCTACGAGCAGTACTTC. This gives the protein CASREQGARSYEQYF.

This clone was counted a single time. The chain uses TRBV6-2 or TRBV6-3 and TRBJ1-5; no definite D call. This CDR3 is built from 15 residues. V lost 5 bases and J lost 3, with 14 bases in between. Germline V gene data show CDR1 as MNHEY and CDR2 as SVGEGT. CDR3 coding DNA: TGTGCCAGCAGTGCTTGGGGAGTGGACAATCAGCCCCAGCATTTT. It encodes CASSAWGVDNQPQHF.

This clone was detected only once. CDR3 in DNA: TGCGCCAGCAGCCCCTCTACCGACCAAGAGACCCAGTACTTC. This sequence encodes CASSPSTDQETQYF. The rearrangement uses TRBV5-1 and TRBJ2-5; D not certain. CDR1 is SGHRS, CDR2 YFSETQ, per germline. Trimming removed 4 bases from V and 0 bases from J, with 10 bases in between. The CDR3 is made up of 14 amino acids.

The chain couples TRBV5-1 to TRBJ1-1; D is unclear. V was clipped by 2 bases and J by 0 bases, with 14 bases between them. Looked up from germline, CDR1 is SGHRS and CDR2 is YFSETQ. The CDR3 sequence is 16 residues long. CDR3 sequence reads: CASSLSDELMNTEAFF. The CDR3, as DNA: TGCGCCAGCAGCTTATCTGATGAGCTCATGAACACTGAAGCTTTCTTT.

V usage is TRBV2 and J usage is TRBJ1-1, with unresolved D. The CDR3 length is 13 residues. CDR1 and CDR2 from the germline V gene are SNHLY and FYNNEI. V was cut by 11 bases and J by 3 bases, with 16 bases left in between. CDR3 protein: CARSWTLDTEAFF. CDR3 nucleotide sequence: TGTGCCCGTAGCTGGACTCTGGACACTGAAGCTTTCTTT.

The V and J genes are TRBV5-5 and TRBJ2-7, with 7 bases matching TRBD1. Germline lookup yields CDR1 SGHKS and CDR2 YYEKEE (reference sequence). Trimming at V came to 4 bases and at J to 2 bases, leaving 6 bases not matched to a gene. The CDR3 runs to 14 residues. Written as DNA, the CDR3 is TGTGCCAGCAGCGCCAGACAGGGTCCCTACGAGCAGTACGTC. Translation: CASSARQGPYEQYV.

The chain employs TRBV2 and TRBJ2-1; 11 bases fit TRBD2. Germline V CDR1 and CDR2: SNHLY, FYNNEI. The ends lost 5 bases at V and 14 bases at J; junction bases unmatched: 2. The CDR3 is 11 residues long. The CDR3 DNA reads TGTGCCAGCAGTAGTAGCGGGGGGGAGTTCTTC. Translation: CASSSSGGEFF. Using reference TRBV2 and TRBJ2-1 for the parts outside the CDR3, the full variable domain is EPEVTQTPSHQVTQMGQEVILRCVPISNHLYFYWYRQILGQKVEFLVSFYNNEISEKSEIFDDQFSVERPDGSNFTLKIRSTKLEDSAMYFCASSSSGGEFFGPGTRLTVL.

The chain employs TRBV7-2 and TRBJ2-1, with 8 bases lining up with TRBD2. After removal of 7 bases from V and 4 bases from J, the junction contained 9 bases not matched to a gene. The CDR3 spans 15 residues. CDR1 is SGHTA and CDR2 is FQGNSA in the germline V gene. Written as DNA, the CDR3 is TGTGCCAGCACGGGTATAGCGGGACCATACAATGAGCAGTTCTTC. Its translation: CASTGIAGPYNEQFF.

In its sample, this clone was seen once. V gene TRBV12-3 or TRBV12-4 combines with J gene TRBJ2-3; the D is unclear. The CDR3 length is 11 residues. Trimming took off 2 bases at V and 6 bases at J, with 3 bases between the two ends. The chain's CDR3 is CASSLQDTQYF. The CDR3 DNA reads as TGTGCCAGCAGTTTACAGGATACGCAGTATTTT.

The J gene is TRBJ1-5, the V gene TRBV30; D not resolved. The CDR3 extends over 13 amino acids. V was shortened by 3 bases and J by 7 bases, with 13 bases between the two germline ends. Per germline, CDR1 GTSNPN and CDR2 SVGIG (reference sequence). The CDR3 loop is CAWSGLSGQPQHF. In nucleotides, the CDR3 is TGTGCCTGGAGCGGGCTCAGCGGGCAGCCCCAGCATTTT.

This chain connects TRBV6-2 or TRBV6-3 to TRBJ2-3; D is undetermined. This CDR3 comprises 13 residues. CDR1 and CDR2 (germline): MNHEY, SVGEGT. V was shortened by 6 bases and J by 3 bases, with 10 bases between the two germline ends. The CDR3 protein is CASSSVGTDTQYF. CDR3 DNA sequence: TGTGCCAGCAGCAGCGTCGGTACAGATACGCAGTATTTT.

The chain employs TRBV11-2 and TRBJ1-1; 7 nucleotides line up with TRBD1. V lost 5 bases to trimming and J lost 1 base; unmatched junction nucleotides: 7. This CDR3 spans 15 amino acids. Germline CDR1 and CDR2: SGHAT and FQNNGV. The CDR3 loop is CASSLRDRENTEAFF. CDR3 DNA: TGTGCCAGCAGCCTCCGGGACAGAGAGAACACTGAAGCTTTCTTT. Combining the CDR3 with reference TRBV11-2 and TRBJ1-1 gives the whole variable domain EAGVAQSPRYKIIEKRQSVAFWCNPISGHATLYWYQQILGQGPKLLIQFQNNGVVDDSQLPKDRFSAERLKGVDSTLKIQPAKLEDSAVYLCASSLRDRENTEAFFGQGTRLTVV.

The J gene is TRBJ1-1, the V gene TRBV28; 7 nucleotides agree with TRBD1. Looked up from germline, CDR1 is MDHEN and CDR2 is SYDVKM. With 4 bases clipped from V and 0 bases from J, the junction kept 2 bases outside the gene matches. The CDR3 totals 14 residues. The CDR3, as DNA: TGTGCCAGCAGTTCAGGGGGTATGAACACTGAAGCTTTCTTT. This gives the protein CASSSGGMNTEAFF. Together with reference TRBV28 and TRBJ1-1, the CDR3 gives the full variable domain: DVKVTQSSRYLVKRTGEKVFLECVQDMDHENMFWYRQDPGLGLRLIYFSYDVKMKEKGDIPEGYSVSREKKERFSLILESASTNQTSMYLCASSSGGMNTEAFFGQGTRLTVV.

The chain employs TRBV2 and TRBJ1-2; 8 bases align to TRBD1. The CDR3 has 14 residues. Germline V gene lookup returns CDR1 SNHLY and CDR2 FYNNEI. Trimming removed 6 bases from V and 3 bases from J; junction bases left unmatched: 6. CDR3 sequence reads: CASSTQGADYGYTF. CDR3 in DNA: TGTGCCAGCAGCACTCAGGGGGCCGACTATGGCTACACCTTC.

The V call is TRBV30, the J call TRBJ2-7, with 8 bases fitting TRBD2. The germline gives CDR1 GTSNPN, CDR2 SVGIG (reference sequence). V gave up 1 base and J gave up 4 bases; unmatched junction bases: 12. This CDR3 is built from 16 residues. The CDR3 DNA sequence: TGTGCCTGGAGTGCCGAGGCGGGGGGAAGACTGTACGAGCAGTACGTC. It encodes CAWSAEAGGRLYEQYV.

The rearrangement links TRBV5-4 to TRBJ1-4, with 7 bases fitting TRBD1. Germline assignment: CDR1 SGHNT and CDR2 YYREEE (reference sequence). The ends lost 4 bases at V and 3 bases at J; junction bases unmatched: 6. The CDR3 spans 15 residues. In DNA, the CDR3 is TGTGCCAGCAGCCAAACAGGGGCGGCTAATGAAAAACTGTTTTTT. It yields the protein CASSQTGAANEKLFF.

The count of this clone is one. CDR3 residues: CASSRRRREDEQFF. The CDR3 region has the DNA TGTGCCAGCAGCCGACGTCGACGGGAGGATGAGCAGTTCTTC. The chain employs TRBV27 and TRBJ2-1; 7 positions match TRBD2. V gave up 6 bases and J gave up 8 bases; unmatched junction bases: 10. Germline CDR1 is MNHEY and CDR2 is SMNVEV (reference sequence). The CDR3 sequence is 14 residues long.

The gene calls are TRBV27 and TRBJ1-5, with 8 positions matching TRBD1. CDR3 length equals 17 residues. V trimming: 4 bases; J trimming: 1 base; junction bases outside the gene matches: 9. Germline V CDR1 and CDR2: MNHEY, SMNVEV (reference sequence). CDR3 bases: TGTGCCAGCAGTTCATTCCCGGACAGGGTGAGCAATCAGCCCCAGCATTTT. Amino acids: CASSSFPDRVSNQPQHF.

This chain uses TRBV15 with TRBJ1-1; D perhaps matches TRBD1 (5 bases). The CDR3 is 14 amino acids. Germline assignment: CDR1 LNHNV and CDR2 YYDKDF (reference sequence). Trimming took 4 bases from V and 4 from J, leaving 13 bases between them. The CDR3 region is CATSTAGGVTEAFF. The CDR3 coding sequence is TGTGCCACCAGCACCGCCGGGGGGGTCACTGAAGCTTTCTTT.